Here is one T cell receptor beta chain with its context. No antigen is known for it. The sample is drawn from a study of T cell responses to AZD1222 COVID-19 vaccine. The study, taken as a whole, reports: Clonal diversity may have been underestimated in mostly white British donors. Unmutated variant regions are reportedly the target of nearly half of TCRs that are spike-specific. Among those given AZD1222, only six were seropositive at baseline. After the peak T cell response, and only then, were repertoires sampled.

Germline V lookup: CDR1 MGHRA, CDR2 YSYEKL. The trim removed 2 bases at V and 1 base at J, leaving 2 bases unmatched. This CDR3 has 14 residues. Using immunoSEQ multiplex PCR, the repertoire was profiled, and TCRdb retains in-frame clones only, with some absent. The data contain about 110,000 clones, about 87% of them seen just once; the ten biggest clones take up roughly 15%. This TCR came from an adult who received the AZD1222 COVID-19 vaccine. The chain joins TRBV4-1 to TRBJ2-7, with 7 bases aligning to TRBD1. The material was peripheral blood, obtained 28 days after the second AZD1222 dose. CDR3: CASSQNRGSYEQYF. The CDR3 nucleotides read TGCGCCAGCAGCCAAAACAGGGGATCCTACGAGCAGTACTTC.